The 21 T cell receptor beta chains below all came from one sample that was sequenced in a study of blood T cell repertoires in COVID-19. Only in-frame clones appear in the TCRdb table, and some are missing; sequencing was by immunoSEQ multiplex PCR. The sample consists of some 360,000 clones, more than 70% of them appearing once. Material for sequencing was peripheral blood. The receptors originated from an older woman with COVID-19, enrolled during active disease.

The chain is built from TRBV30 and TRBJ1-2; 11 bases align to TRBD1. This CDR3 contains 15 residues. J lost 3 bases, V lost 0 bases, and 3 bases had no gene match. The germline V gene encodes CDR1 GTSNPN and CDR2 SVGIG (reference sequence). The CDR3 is CAWSVRTGGHYGYTF. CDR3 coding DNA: TGTGCCTGGAGTGTACGGACAGGGGGCCACTATGGCTACACCTTC.

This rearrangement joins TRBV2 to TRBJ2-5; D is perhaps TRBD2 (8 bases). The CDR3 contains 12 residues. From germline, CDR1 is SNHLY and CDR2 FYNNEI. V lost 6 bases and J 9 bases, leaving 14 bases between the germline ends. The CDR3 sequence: CASRTGREAQYF. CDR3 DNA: TGTGCCAGCAGGACAGGGCGGGAGGCCCAGTACTTC.

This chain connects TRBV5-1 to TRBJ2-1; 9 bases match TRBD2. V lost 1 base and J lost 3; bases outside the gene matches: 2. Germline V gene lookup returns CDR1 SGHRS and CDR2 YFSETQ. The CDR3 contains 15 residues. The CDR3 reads CASSLTSGYYNEQFF. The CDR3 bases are TGCGCCAGCAGCTTGACTAGCGGGTACTACAATGAGCAGTTCTTC.

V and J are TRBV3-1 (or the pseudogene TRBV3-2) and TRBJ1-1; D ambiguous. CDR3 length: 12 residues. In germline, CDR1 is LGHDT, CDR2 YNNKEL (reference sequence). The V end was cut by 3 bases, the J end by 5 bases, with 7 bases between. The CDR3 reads CASSQAGTEAFF. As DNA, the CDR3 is TGTGCCAGCAGCCAGGCCGGGACTGAAGCTTTCTTT.

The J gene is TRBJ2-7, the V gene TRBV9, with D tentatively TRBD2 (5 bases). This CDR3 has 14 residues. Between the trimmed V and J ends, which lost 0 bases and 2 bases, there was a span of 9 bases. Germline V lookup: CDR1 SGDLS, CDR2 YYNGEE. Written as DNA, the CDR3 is TGTGCCAGCAGCGTAGGGGTGACTACCTACGAGCAGTACTTC. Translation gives CASSVGVTTYEQYF.

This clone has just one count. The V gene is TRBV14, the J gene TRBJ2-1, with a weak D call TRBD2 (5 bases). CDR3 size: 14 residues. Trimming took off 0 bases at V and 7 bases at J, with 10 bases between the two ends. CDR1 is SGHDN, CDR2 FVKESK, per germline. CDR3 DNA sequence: TGTGCCAGCAGCCAAGATATGAGGGTTAATGAGCAGTTCTTC. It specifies CASSQDMRVNEQFF.

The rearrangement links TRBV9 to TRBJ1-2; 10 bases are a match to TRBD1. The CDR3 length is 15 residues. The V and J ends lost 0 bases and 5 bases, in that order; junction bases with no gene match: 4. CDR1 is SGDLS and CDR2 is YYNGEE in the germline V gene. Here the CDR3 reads CASSVGDRGGYGYTF. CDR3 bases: TGTGCCAGCAGCGTAGGGGACAGGGGAGGATATGGCTACACCTTC.

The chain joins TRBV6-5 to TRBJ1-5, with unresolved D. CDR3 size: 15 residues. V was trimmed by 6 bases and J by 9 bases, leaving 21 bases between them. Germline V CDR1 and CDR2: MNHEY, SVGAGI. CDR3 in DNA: TGTGCCAGCAGCCAACCAAAGGCGGTTATCTTGCCCCAGCATTTT. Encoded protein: CASSQPKAVILPQHF.

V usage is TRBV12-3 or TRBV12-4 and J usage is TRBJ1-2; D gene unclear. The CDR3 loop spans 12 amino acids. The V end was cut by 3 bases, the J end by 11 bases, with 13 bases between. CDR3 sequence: CASSLGHRTYTF. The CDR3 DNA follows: TGTGCCAGCAGTTTGGGCCACCGGACTTACACCTTC.

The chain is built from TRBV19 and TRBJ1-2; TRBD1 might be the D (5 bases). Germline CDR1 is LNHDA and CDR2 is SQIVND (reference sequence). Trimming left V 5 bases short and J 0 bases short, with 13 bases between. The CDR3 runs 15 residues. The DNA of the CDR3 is TGTGCCAGTAGTCCGGGACTGAGAGCTAACTATGGCTACACCTTC. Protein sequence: CASSPGLRANYGYTF.

The CDR3 loop is CASRIIQGYTGELFF. CDR3 nucleotide sequence: TGTGCCAGCAGGATCATCCAGGGTTACACCGGGGAGCTGTTTTTT. This rearrangement joins TRBV28 to TRBJ2-2, with D possibly being TRBD1 (5 bases). The CDR3 sequence is 15 residues long. Trimming removed 6 bases at V and 3 bases at J, with 14 bases between. Germline loops: CDR1 MDHEN, CDR2 SYDVKM.

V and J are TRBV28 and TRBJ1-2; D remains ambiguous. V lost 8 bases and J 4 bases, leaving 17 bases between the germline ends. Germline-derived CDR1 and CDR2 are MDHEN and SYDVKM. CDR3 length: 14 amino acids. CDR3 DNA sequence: TGTGCCAGCCGCGGGATTACTCATATCTATGGCTACACCTTC. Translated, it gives CASRGITHIYGYTF.

This CDR3 reads CASRHTRVGTEAFF. CDR3 DNA sequence: TGTGCCAGCAGACATACCAGGGTCGGCACTGAAGCTTTCTTT. The chain combines TRBV27 with TRBJ1-1; the D gene is possibly TRBD1 (5 bases). V shed 6 bases and J shed 4 bases, with 15 bases lying between them. The CDR3 is 14 residues long. In germline, CDR1 is MNHEY, CDR2 SMNVEV (reference sequence).

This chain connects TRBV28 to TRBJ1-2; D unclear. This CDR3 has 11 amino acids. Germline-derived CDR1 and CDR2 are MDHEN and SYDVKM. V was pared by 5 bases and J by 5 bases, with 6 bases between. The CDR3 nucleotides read TGTGCCAGCAGTCTAGAGTATGGCTACACCTTC. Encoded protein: CASSLEYGYTF.

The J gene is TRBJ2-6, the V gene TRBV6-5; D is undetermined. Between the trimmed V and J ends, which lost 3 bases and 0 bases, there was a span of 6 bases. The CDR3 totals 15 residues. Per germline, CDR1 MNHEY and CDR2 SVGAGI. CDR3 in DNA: TGTGCCAGCAGTTATCGGGTCTCTGGGGCCAACGTCCTGACTTTC. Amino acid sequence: CASSYRVSGANVLTF.

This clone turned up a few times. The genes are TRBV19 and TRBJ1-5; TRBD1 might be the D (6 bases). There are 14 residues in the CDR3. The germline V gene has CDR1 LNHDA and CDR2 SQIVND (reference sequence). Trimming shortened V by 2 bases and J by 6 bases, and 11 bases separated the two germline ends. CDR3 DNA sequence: TGTGCCAGTAGTATAATGGGGGCTAGTCAGCCCCAGCATTTT. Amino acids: CASSIMGASQPQHF. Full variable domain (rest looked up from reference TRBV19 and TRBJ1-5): DGGITQSPKYLFRKEGQNVTLSCEQNLNHDAMYWYRQDPGQGLRLIYYSQIVNDFQKGDIAEGYSVSREKKESFPLTVTSAQKNPTAFYLCASSIMGASQPQHFGDGTRLSIL.

The CDR3 region has the DNA TGTGCCAGCACCAGGAACACAGGGGTGGTAGAAAAACTGTTTTTT. It codes for CASTRNTGVVEKLFF. The chain recombines TRBV7-9 with TRBJ1-4, with TRBD1 matching 7 bases. V was pared by 7 bases and J by 8 bases, with 13 bases of the junction left unmatched. The germline CDR1 and CDR2 sequences are SEHNR and FQNEAQ (reference sequence). CDR3 length: 15 amino acids.

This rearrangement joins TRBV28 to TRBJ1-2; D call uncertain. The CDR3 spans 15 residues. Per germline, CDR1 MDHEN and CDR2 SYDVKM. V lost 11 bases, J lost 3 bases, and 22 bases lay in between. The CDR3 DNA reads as TGTGCCCTCCCCCCTACGGCCGGGGTGCACTATGGCTACACCTTC. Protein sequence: CALPPTAGVHYGYTF.

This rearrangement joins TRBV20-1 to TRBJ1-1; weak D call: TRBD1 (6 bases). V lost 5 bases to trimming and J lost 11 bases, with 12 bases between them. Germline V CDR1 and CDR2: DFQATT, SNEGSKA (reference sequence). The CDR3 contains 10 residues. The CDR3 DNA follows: TGCAGTGCTCCTTGGGGGCGGGCTTTCTTT. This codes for CSAPWGRAFF.

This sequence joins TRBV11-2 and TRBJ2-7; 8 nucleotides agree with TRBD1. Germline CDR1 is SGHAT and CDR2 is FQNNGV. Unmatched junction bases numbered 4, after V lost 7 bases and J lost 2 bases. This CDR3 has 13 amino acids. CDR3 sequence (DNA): TGTGCCAGCAAATTGACAGGGGCCTACGAGCAGTACTTC. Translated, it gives CASKLTGAYEQYF.

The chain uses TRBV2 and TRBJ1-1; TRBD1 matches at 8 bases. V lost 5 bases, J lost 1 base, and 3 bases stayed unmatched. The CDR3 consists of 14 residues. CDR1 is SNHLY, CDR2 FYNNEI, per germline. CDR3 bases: TGTGCCAGCAGTCGGGACAGGTCGAACACTGAAGCTTTCTTT. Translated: CASSRDRSNTEAFF.